Given below is one T cell receptor (beta chain) in context. The CDR3 totals 13 residues. The V gene lost 6 bases and the J gene lost 2 bases, with 11 bases spanning the gap. Germline V gene data show CDR1 as SGDLS and CDR2 as YYNGEE. The entry originates in a study of blood T cell repertoires in COVID-19. Turning to the study itself: T cells, B-cell-depleted T cells, or PBMCs supplied cDNA or gDNA.

As processed by the authors: By means of reference gene primer amplification, nucleated cell counts were estimated. The protocol was immunoSEQ multiplex PCR, while the TCRdb copy is restricted to in-frame clones and leaves out a portion. V and J calls and clone size follow that table, whereas D and trimming were derived from the DNA. The sample carries around 300,000 clones, 90% to 95% recorded once. The receptor was isolated from a woman aged 25 to 39 with COVID-19, enrolled during active disease. Sequenced: peripheral blood. V usage is TRBV9 and J usage is TRBJ2-5; no firm D call. CDR3 protein: CASTGPRQETQYF. DNA of the CDR3: TGTGCCAGCACCGGCCCGCGGCAAGAGACCCAGTACTTC.